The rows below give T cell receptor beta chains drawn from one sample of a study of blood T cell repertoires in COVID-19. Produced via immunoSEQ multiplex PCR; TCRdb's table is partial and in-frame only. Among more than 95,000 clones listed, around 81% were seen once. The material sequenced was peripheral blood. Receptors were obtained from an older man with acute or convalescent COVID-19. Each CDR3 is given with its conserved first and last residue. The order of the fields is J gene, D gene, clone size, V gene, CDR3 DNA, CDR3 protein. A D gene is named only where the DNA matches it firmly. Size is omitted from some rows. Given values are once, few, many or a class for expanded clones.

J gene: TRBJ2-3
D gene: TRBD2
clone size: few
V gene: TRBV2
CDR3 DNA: TGTGCCAGCAGTGATGGCGCGGGAGGCGCAGATACGCAGTATTTT
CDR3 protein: CASSDGAGGADTQYF

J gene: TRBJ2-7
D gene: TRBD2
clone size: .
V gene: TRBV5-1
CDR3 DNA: TGCGCCAGCAGCGAGACTAGCGGGAGCTCCTACGAGCAGTACTTC
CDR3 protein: CASSETSGSSYEQYF

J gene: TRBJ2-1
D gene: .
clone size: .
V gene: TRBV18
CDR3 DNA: TGTGCCAGCTCACCACCAGCGGGACAGGCGAACAATGAGCAGTTCTTC
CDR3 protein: CASSPPAGQANNEQFF

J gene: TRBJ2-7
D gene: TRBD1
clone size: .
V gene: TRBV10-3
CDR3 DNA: TGTGCCATCAGTGGGGACAGGGGACAAGCCGAGCAGTACTTC
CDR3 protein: CAISGDRGQAEQYF

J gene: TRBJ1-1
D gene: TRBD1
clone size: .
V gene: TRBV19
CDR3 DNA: TGTGCCAGTAAATTGGCCCTGACAGGGGATAACACTGAAGCTTTCTTT
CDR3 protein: CASKLALTGDNTEAFF

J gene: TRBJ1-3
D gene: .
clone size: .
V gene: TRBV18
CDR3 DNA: TGTGCCAGCTCACCCCGGGACAACTCTGGAAACACCATATATTTT
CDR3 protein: CASSPRDNSGNTIYF

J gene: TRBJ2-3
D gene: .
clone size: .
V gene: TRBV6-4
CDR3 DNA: TGTGCCAGCAGTGACGGGGGCCTTTGGGATACGCAGTATTTT
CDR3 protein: CASSDGGLWDTQYF

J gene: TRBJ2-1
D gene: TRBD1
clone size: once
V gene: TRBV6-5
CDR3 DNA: TGTGCCAGCAGTTATCTACAGGGGCCAAATGAGCAGTTCTTC
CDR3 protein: CASSYLQGPNEQFF

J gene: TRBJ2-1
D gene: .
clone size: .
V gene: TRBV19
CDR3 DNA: TGTGCCAGTAGTATAGGATCAGGGGTGGTTTACAATGAGCAGTTCTTC
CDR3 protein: CASSIGSGVVYNEQFF

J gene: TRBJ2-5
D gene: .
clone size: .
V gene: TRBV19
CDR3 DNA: TGTGCCAGTAGTATAGTTCTGGGAACCTCGGTAGCGGCCCAAGAGACCCAGTACTTC
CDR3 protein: CASSIVLGTSVAAQETQYF

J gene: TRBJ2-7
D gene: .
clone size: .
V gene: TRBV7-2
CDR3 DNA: TGTGCCAGCAGTCACGGGATCCCCTACGAGCAGTACTTC
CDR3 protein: CASSHGIPYEQYF